One sample yielded the 3 T cell receptor beta chains listed below, sequenced in a study of shared clonotypes between healthy human individuals. Assay used: immunoSEQ multiplex PCR; TCRdb lists only in-frame clones, some missing. Of about 960,000 clones detected, approximately 80% appear once; the ten largest clones hold about 1.5%. Specimen: memory CD4+ T cells sorted from blood. Subset here: CD45RA-negative fraction. All receptors come from a man aged 18-30 years in good health.

The chain links TRBV18 to TRBJ2-2; D possibly corresponds to TRBD2 (5 bases). V was pared by 6 bases and J by 6 bases, with 17 bases between. Germline V gene lookup returns CDR1 KGHSH and CDR2 LQKENI. The CDR3 has 15 amino acids. In DNA form, the CDR3 reads TGTGCCAGCTCCCCCACCGGACTGGAAGCCGGGGAGCTGTTTTTT. The encoded protein is CASSPTGLEAGELFF. The whole variable domain, remainder taken from reference TRBV18 and TRBJ2-2, is NAGVMQNPRHLVRRRGQEARLRCSPMKGHSHVYWYRQLPEEGLKFMVYLQKENIIDESGMPKERFSAEFPKEGPSILRIQQVVRGDSAAYFCASSPTGLEAGELFFGEGSRLTVL.

About this clone: Other DNA variants within this sample encode the same CDR3. The CDR3 DNA reads as TGTGCCAGCAGCTTAGGCGGGGGCTCTGGGGCCAACGTCCTGACTTTC. It encodes CASSLGGGSGANVLTF. The chain links TRBV7-2 to TRBJ2-6; 7 bases are a match to TRBD2. V lost 1 base to trimming and J lost 0 bases; unmatched junction nucleotides: 0. The CDR3 extends over 16 amino acids. Germline V gene lookup returns CDR1 SGHTA and CDR2 FQGNSA. The full variable domain, completed using reference TRBV7-2 and TRBJ2-6, is GAGVSQSPSNKVTEKGKDVELRCDPISGHTALYWYRQSLGQGLEFLIYFQGNSAPDKSGLPSDRFSAERTGGSVSTLTIQRTQQEDSAVYLCASSLGGGSGANVLTFGAGSRLTVL.

The CDR3 protein is CASSEPGDPGELFF. As DNA, the CDR3 is TGCGCCAGCAGTGAGCCGGGGGACCCCGGGGAGCTGTTTTTT. This rearrangement joins TRBV10-1 to TRBJ2-2, with a tentative D call TRBD2 (6 bases). V was cut by 2 bases and J by 6 bases, with 10 bases left in between. The CDR3 runs 14 residues. Germline V lookup: CDR1 WNHNN, CDR2 SYGVQD (reference sequence).